What follows describes a single T cell receptor beta chain. This clone has more than one count but fewer than ten. Its target antigen remains unknown. The input lacks base qualities; no much larger clone sits a single base away. The sample comes from a study of tissue T cells after allogeneic stem cell transplantation (dated by TCRdb to between 2021 and 2022). Context from the whole study: For tissues with multiple samples, a pathologist reviewed H&E sections and gave sequencing priority to samples with histologically apparent lymphocytes. Using research autopsies of patients with and without GVHD, plus mouse models of GVHD, the study profiled TCR beta repertoires across many tissues. The human part of the study was a prospective observational study with no blinding and no randomization.

Overall study results and their limits: No blood samples were available for the non-GVHD comparator patients. Blood and spleen T cells captured only a limited portion of the TCR repertoire detected in tissues, in both patients and mice. A small and clinically heterogeneous patient cohort was studied, and sampling depth was acknowledged as a limitation. Within patients, how anatomically similar tissues were was a major factor shaping TCR repertoire composition, regardless of disease or transplant status. The study did not establish which tissue TCRs were alloreactive or antigen-specific, and some clones may have been host cells that persisted. Only a few T cell clones appeared in more than one patient, yet motif-based clustering showed tissue-specific repertoire signatures that were shared between patients.

The time point label, as the study defines it: human tissue collected at research (rapid) autopsy. Three non-HCT comparator patients who had other cancers, at least five GI tract samples, and no known GI disease at death were chosen retrospectively. After a median post-mortem interval of around 10 hours, the autopsy tissues collected included GI sites spanning esophagus to rectum, along with liver, skin and lymphoid organs including spleen. Autopsy specimens were bisected, with one portion flash-frozen in liquid nitrogen and the rest formalin-fixed; GI outer muscle layers were removed. To extract genomic DNA from frozen tissues, either the Mag-Bind Blood & Tissue DNA HDQ 96 Kit on a Chemagic 360 or the DNeasy Blood & Tissue Kit was used. Because of concern about red blood cell contamination, the extracted DNA went through further purification with the Genomic DNA Clean & Concentrator-25 kit. The V end loses 2 bases and the J end loses 0 bases, and a stretch of 11 bases separates them. Taken from the germline V gene (reference sequence), the CDR1 and CDR2 loops are SGHNT and YYREEE. The CDR3 sequence holds 15 residues, the cysteine and phenylalanine included. Solely the CDR3 DNA is kept, with 45 bases framed from the first base.

Libraries were made using the immunoSEQ multiplex PCR assay. TCRbeta CDR3 sequencing was done by Adaptive Biotechnologies at survey depth, reporting CDR3 sequences, V/J genes, productive frequency and template counts. Amplification of TCR beta CDR3 regions started from genomic DNA instead of RNA. Regarding the original processing steps: Pairwise repertoire overlap between tissues was quantified with Jensen-Shannon divergence, where 1 means complete divergence and 0 identical. Based on pairwise JSD values, tissues were grouped by single-linkage agglomerative hierarchical clustering, and the results were shown as dendrograms. All patient samples were analyzed with GLIPH2 using simulation_depth 1000, kmer_min_depth 3 and cdr3_length_cutoff 8, and only groups containing more than two unique CDR3s were kept. In a standardized tissue-overlap score, Jaccard GLIPH-group overlap across patients was extrapolated to a standard repertoire size of 1000 clones. Linear mixed-effect models, with tissue as a fixed effect and individual as a random effect, were used to test how diversity related to clinical or experimental variables. TCRdb re-hosts the immuneACCESS table, in-frame sequences only. Its copies lack some clones; in the studies checked, an unresolved V gene accounts for under half of them, and the cause for the rest is not known. V and J calls and clone size come straight from that table; D and trimming were deduced from the DNA. This sample gives some 7,000 clones in total; under 75% of them show up just once. Of the sample, roughly a fifth falls within the top ten clones.

Sequenced material: duodenum tissue, taken at autopsy. This TCR was sampled from a female donor older than 55 with lung cancer. Recombination connected TRBV5-4 to TRBJ1-2; confidence is insufficient to name the D gene. The sequenced DNA is TGTGCCAGCAGCTTTCCTATACATGCTAACTATGGCTACACCTTC. This encodes CASSFPIHANYGYTF. Extended through the reference TRBV5-4 and TRBJ1-2 proteins, this CDR3 yields the full variable domain: ETGVTQSPTHLIKTRGQQVTLRCSSQSGHNTVSWYQQALGQGPQFIFQYYREEENGRGNFPPRFSGLQFPNYSSELNVNALELDDSALYLCASSFPIHANYGYTFGSGTRLTVV.